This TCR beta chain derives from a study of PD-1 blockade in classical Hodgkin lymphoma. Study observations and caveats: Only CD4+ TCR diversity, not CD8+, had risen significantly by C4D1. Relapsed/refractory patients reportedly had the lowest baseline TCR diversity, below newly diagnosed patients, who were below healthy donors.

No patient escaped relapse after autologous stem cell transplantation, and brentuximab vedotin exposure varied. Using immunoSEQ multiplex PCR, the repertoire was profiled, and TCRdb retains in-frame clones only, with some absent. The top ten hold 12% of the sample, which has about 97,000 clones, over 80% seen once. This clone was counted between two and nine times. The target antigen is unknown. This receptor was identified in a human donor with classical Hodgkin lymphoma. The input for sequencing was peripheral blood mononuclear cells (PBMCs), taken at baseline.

The CDR3 region has the DNA TGTGCCAGCAGTGAAAACGTCCGTTATGGCTACACCTTC. Translation: CASSENVRYGYTF. This rearrangement joins TRBV2 to TRBJ1-2; no clear D. CDR1 SNHLY and CDR2 FYNNEI come from the germline V gene. V lost 2 bases and J lost 5, with 9 bases in between. The length of the CDR3 is 13 residues.